The rows below give T cell receptor beta chains drawn from one sample of a study of blood T cell repertoires in COVID-19. This table comes from immunoSEQ multiplex PCR, and its TCRdb copy is limited to in-frame clones, with some not included. The sample carries 120,000 or so clones, more than 80% recorded once. What was sequenced was peripheral blood. These receptors all stem from a man aged 40-55 years with acute or convalescent COVID-19. CDR3s include the opening cysteine and the closing phenylalanine or tryptophan. A D gene is named only where the DNA matches it firmly. A row's size may be missing; if present it is once, few, many or a size class.

>TRBJ1-3|TRBD1|TRBV6-2/TRBV6-3|once
CASSYGQAATIYF
TGTGCCAGCAGTTACGGACAGGCTGCCACCATATATTTT
>TRBJ2-1|NA|TRBV5-5|few
CASSTLNSYRFDNEQFF
TGTGCCAGCAGCACATTAAATTCCTACAGGTTCGACAATGAGCAGTTCTTC
>TRBJ2-5|NA|TRBV5-8|NA
CASSEDRKETQYF
TGTGCCAGCAGCGAGGACAGAAAAGAGACCCAGTACTTC
>TRBJ1-1|NA|TRBV27|once
CATKNRTQNTEAFF
TGTGCCACCAAAAACAGGACCCAGAACACTGAAGCTTTCTTT
>TRBJ1-1|NA|TRBV4-2|NA
CASSQEGRGGTEAFF
TGTGCCAGCAGCCAAGAAGGGAGAGGAGGCACTGAAGCTTTCTTT
>TRBJ2-1|NA|TRBV15|NA
CATSILSYSEQFF
TGTGCCACCAGCATACTCTCCTACAGTGAGCAGTTCTTC
>TRBJ1-2|TRBD1|TRBV4-2|NA
CASSQGDRDRGGYTF
TGTGCCAGCAGCCAAGGGGACAGGGACCGTGGTGGCTACACCTTC
>TRBJ2-2|TRBD2|TRBV20-1|NA
CSASPGLAGGTGELFF
TGCAGTGCTAGTCCGGGACTAGCGGGAGGAACCGGGGAGCTGTTTTTT
>TRBJ1-2|NA|TRBV18|NA
CASSPSQVMGYTF
TGTGCCAGCTCCCCCTCACAGGTTATGGGCTACACCTTC
>TRBJ1-2|NA|TRBV27|few
CASSLPPGMSGYTF
TGTGCCAGCAGTTTACCCCCAGGTATGAGCGGCTACACCTTC
>TRBJ1-5|TRBD1|TRBV30|NA
CAWSRTGVDQPQHF
TGTGCCTGGAGTCGTACAGGGGTGGATCAGCCCCAGCATTTT
>TRBJ2-7|TRBD1|TRBV27|NA
CASSKGTGPYEQYF
TGTGCCAGCAGCAAGGGGACAGGGCCCTACGAGCAGTACTTC
>TRBJ2-4|NA|TRBV6-5|once
CASSYSAVSGKNIQYF
TGTGCCAGCAGTTACTCGGCGGTTTCCGGCAAAAACATTCAGTACTTC
>TRBJ1-2|NA|TRBV19|NA
CASSPGSNYGYTF
TGTGCCAGTAGTCCGGGGAGTAACTATGGCTACACCTTC
>TRBJ1-3|NA|TRBV11-2|NA
CASSLGLPSSGNTIYF
TGTGCCAGCAGCCTTGGGCTTCCGAGCTCTGGAAACACCATATATTTT
>TRBJ1-1|NA|TRBV12-3/TRBV12-4|NA
CASSSQYTEAFF
TGTGCCAGCAGTTCCCAGTACACTGAAGCTTTCTTT
>TRBJ1-1|TRBD1|TRBV4-3|NA
CASSPTGTGNANTEAFF
TGCGCCAGCAGTCCCACCGGGACAGGGAATGCGAACACTGAAGCTTTCTTT
>TRBJ1-3|TRBD1|TRBV30|NA
CAWSKGQYAPGNTIYF
TGTGCCTGGAGTAAGGGACAGTACGCTCCTGGAAACACCATATATTTT
>TRBJ1-2|NA|TRBV2|many
CASSTLFQGWGYTF
TGTGCCAGCAGCACCCTTTTTCAGGGATGGGGCTACACCTTC
>TRBJ2-1|TRBD2|TRBV9|NA
CASSERGRNEQFF
TGTGCCAGCAGCGAGCGGGGAAGAAATGAGCAGTTCTTC
>TRBJ1-4|TRBD1|TRBV30|NA
CAWRLRTGTAGEKLFF
TGTGCCTGGAGGTTACGGACCGGGACAGCAGGTGAAAAACTGTTTTTT
>TRBJ2-4|NA|TRBV5-5|NA
CASSLYFDSPIAKNIQYF
TGTGCCAGCAGCTTGTATTTCGACAGTCCTATAGCCAAAAACATTCAGTACTTC
>TRBJ1-2|NA|TRBV4-1|once
CASSQAQGNYGYTF
TGCGCCAGCAGCCAGGCTCAGGGGAACTATGGCTACACCTTC
>TRBJ2-1|TRBD2|TRBV5-1|once
CASSQIAGTSYNEQFF
TGCGCCAGCAGCCAAATAGCGGGAACCTCCTACAATGAGCAGTTCTTC
>TRBJ1-1|NA|TRBV6-2/TRBV6-3|NA
CASSALTDTNTEAFF
TGTGCCAGCAGTGCCCTGACAGACACGAACACTGAAGCTTTCTTT
>TRBJ2-7|TRBD2|TRBV29-1|NA
CSALSGGAYEQYF
TGCAGCGCCTTGAGCGGGGGGGCCTACGAGCAGTACTTC
>TRBJ1-4|TRBD1|TRBV7-2|NA
CASSKQGALNEKLFF
TGTGCCAGCAGCAAACAGGGGGCGCTTAATGAAAAACTGTTTTTT
>TRBJ2-3|NA|TRBV2|NA
CASSRGTVSTDTQYF
TGTGCCAGCAGTCGCGGGACGGTTAGCACAGATACGCAGTATTTT
>TRBJ2-7|NA|TRBV30|NA
CAWSAGQQNEQYF
TGTGCCTGGAGTGCAGGGCAACAGAACGAGCAGTACTTC
>TRBJ2-7|TRBD2|TRBV11-2|NA
CASSISAGASYEQYF
TGTGCCAGCAGCATCTCAGCGGGAGCGTCCTACGAGCAGTACTTC
>TRBJ2-5|TRBD2|TRBV7-9|NA
CASSLRYASSGRVKTQYF
TGTGCCAGCAGCTTACGGTACGCCTCAAGCGGGAGGGTTAAGACCCAGTACTTC
>TRBJ1-5|NA|TRBV2|NA
CASSEVQNQPQHF
TGTGCCAGCAGTGAGGTTCAGAATCAGCCCCAGCATTTT
>TRBJ1-5|NA|TRBV21-1|NA
CASSKNPRHNQPQHF
TGTGCCAGCAGCAAGAATCCCAGACATAATCAGCCCCAGCATTTT
>TRBJ2-1|NA|TRBV5-1|NA
CASSFEGPAYNEQFF
TGCGCCAGCAGCTTCGAGGGCCCCGCCTACAATGAGCAGTTCTTC
>TRBJ1-1|TRBD1|TRBV18|NA
CASSHRTGPTEAFF
TGTGCCAGCTCTCACAGGACAGGGCCGACTGAAGCTTTCTTT
>TRBJ2-2|TRBD2|TRBV27|NA
CASSSLRLAGNTGELFF
TGTGCCAGCAGTTCACTAAGACTAGCGGGAAACACCGGGGAGCTGTTTTTT
>TRBJ1-2|TRBD1|TRBV19|NA
CASIRQGAGSGYTF
TGTGCCAGTATAAGACAGGGGGCAGGCTCTGGCTACACCTTC
>TRBJ1-4|NA|TRBV10-3|NA
CAISESGQGGEKLFF
TGTGCCATCAGTGAGTCCGGGCAGGGTGGTGAAAAACTGTTTTTT
>TRBJ1-1|TRBD1|TRBV6-2/TRBV6-3|NA
CASSYSSPGWTGGTDTEAFF
TGTGCCAGCAGTTACTCGAGTCCGGGCTGGACAGGGGGCACGGACACTGAAGCTTTCTTT
>TRBJ2-3|NA|TRBV7-2|NA
CASSPALAPDTQYF
TGTGCCAGCAGCCCCGCCCTAGCGCCAGATACGCAGTATTTT
>TRBJ1-2|NA|TRBV19|NA
CASSIVGAQGGYGYTF
TGTGCCAGTAGTATAGTCGGGGCACAGGGCGGCTATGGCTACACCTTC
>TRBJ2-7|TRBD1|TRBV27|few
CASSSRQGPYEQYF
TGTGCCAGCAGTTCGCGACAGGGACCTTACGAGCAGTACTTC